Each of the 24 T cell receptor beta chains below was sequenced from the same sample in a study of blood T cells in healthy people across ages. With a J-beta primer mix and a sample-barcoded 5' primer, a second PCR ran 7 to 11 cycles. TCRdb reprocessed the 5' RACE reads via MiXCR and lists one record per CDR3 protein. The table records approximately 670,000 distinct CDR3 sequences, approximately 40% of them present only once. Source material: blood. Receptors originate from a man at least 80 years old in good health.

The chain joins TRBV4-1 to TRBJ1-3; D perhaps matches TRBD1 (6 bases). This CDR3 spans 17 amino acids. V lost 0 bases to trimming and J lost 0 bases, with 12 bases between them. CDR1 and CDR2 from the germline V gene are MGHRA and YSYEKL. As DNA, the CDR3 is TGCGCCAGCAGCCAAGAGGGGGGCAGGCCCTCTGGAAACACCATATATTTT. Its protein is CASSQEGGRPSGNTIYF.

This clonotype turned up a few times. This rearrangement joins TRBV6-2 or TRBV6-3 to TRBJ2-5; D may be TRBD1 or TRBD2 (6 bases each). The CDR3 loop spans 16 amino acids. Trimming took off 0 bases at V and 4 bases at J, with 15 bases between the two ends. Germline CDR1 MNHEY, CDR2 SVGEGT. The CDR3 here is CASSYSIAGGGETQYF. The CDR3 nucleotides read TGTGCCAGCAGTTACTCGATCGCCGGGGGCGGAGAGACCCAGTACTTC.

In nucleotides, the CDR3 is TGCAGTGCTAGAAGCCAGCCACTGACGAATCAGCCCCAGCATTTT. Translated, it gives CSARSQPLTNQPQHF. The genes are TRBV20-1 and TRBJ1-5; D not resolved. Trimming stripped 2 bases from V and 4 bases from J, with 15 bases between. This CDR3 is built from 15 residues. CDR1 and CDR2 from the germline V gene are DFQATT and SNEGSKA (reference sequence).

The V gene is TRBV28, the J gene TRBJ2-3, with D uncertain. This CDR3 region has 11 residues. Between the trimmed V and J ends, which lost 7 bases and 5 bases, there was a span of 7 bases. Germline lookup yields CDR1 MDHEN and CDR2 SYDVKM. The CDR3 DNA sequence: TGTGCCAGCATGTCCCAAGATACGCAGTATTTT. This translates into CASMSQDTQYF.

This rearrangement joins TRBV6-1 to TRBJ2-3, with TRBD2 matching 12 bases. The V gene end was trimmed by 7 bases and the J gene end by 6 bases; junction bases not matched to a gene: 5. Germline V lookup: CDR1 MNHNS, CDR2 SASEGT. The CDR3 extends over 14 amino acids. The CDR3 loop is CASTWTSGVDTQYF. The DNA of the CDR3 is TGTGCCAGCACCTGGACTAGCGGGGTCGATACGCAGTATTTT.

The chain combines TRBV6-2 or TRBV6-3 with TRBJ2-6; D is perhaps TRBD2 (7 bases). Trimming took 10 bases from V and 2 from J, leaving 12 bases between them. The CDR3 has 14 residues. Germline V gene data show CDR1 as MNHEY and CDR2 as SVGEGT. Here the CDR3 reads CAIWGGAGANVLTF. CDR3 in DNA: TGTGCCATCTGGGGGGGCGCTGGGGCCAACGTCCTGACTTTC.

The chain has TRBV11-2 and TRBJ2-7, with D uncertain. This CDR3 spans 15 amino acids. Germline CDR1 SGHAT, CDR2 FQNNGV. V lost 5 bases to trimming and J lost 4 bases, with 18 bases between them. This chain's CDR3 is CASSPPPLTRYEQYF. The CDR3 bases are TGTGCCAGCAGCCCACCGCCCCTCACACGGTACGAGCAGTACTTC.

J is TRBJ2-5 and V is TRBV27; D may be TRBD2 (6 bases). The CDR3 has 15 amino acids. Trimming removed 0 bases from V and 2 bases from J, with 10 bases in between. Germline lookup yields CDR1 MNHEY and CDR2 SMNVEV (reference sequence). This CDR3 is CASSLSLAGQETQYF. Here the CDR3 DNA reads TGTGCCAGCAGTTTATCACTAGCTGGGCAAGAGACCCAGTACTTC.

This chain uses TRBV18 with TRBJ2-4, with D perhaps TRBD2 (5 bases). The CDR3 totals 15 residues. Trimming took off 3 bases at V and 8 bases at J, with 17 bases between the two ends. CDR1 KGHSH and CDR2 LQKENI come from the germline V gene. The CDR3 DNA is TGTGCCAGCTCACCGGGGAGCGGAAATTTGGACATTCAGTACTTC. Protein sequence: CASSPGSGNLDIQYF. Filled out from reference TRBV18 and TRBJ2-4, the complete variable domain reads NAGVMQNPRHLVRRRGQEARLRCSPMKGHSHVYWYRQLPEEGLKFMVYLQKENIIDESGMPKERFSAEFPKEGPSILRIQQVVRGDSAAYFCASSPGSGNLDIQYFGAGTRLSVL.

Comment on this clonotype: One junction end disagrees with the germline gene, perhaps due to a read error. CDR3 region: CAASSLTGTGPYNEQFF. CDR3 DNA sequence: TGTGCCGCCAGCAGTTTAACCGGGACAGGGCCCTACAATGAGCAGTTCTTC. The chain recombines TRBV15 with TRBJ2-1, with 9 positions matching TRBD1. This CDR3 spans 17 amino acids. In germline, CDR1 is LNHNV, CDR2 YYDKDF (reference sequence).

Regarding this clonotype: An end of the junction does not agree with germline; a read error may underlie this. V usage is TRBV25-1 and J usage is TRBJ1-2; D not certain. The CDR3 covers 12 residues. Germline V lookup: CDR1 MGHDK, CDR2 SYGVNS. The CDR3 is CASSEQVYGHTF. The CDR3 DNA reads as TGTGCCAGCAGTGAACAAGTCTATGGCCACACCTTC.

This clonotype has just a few counts. With a much larger clone just one base away, this may be a read error. The chain employs TRBV20-1 and TRBJ2-5; no definite D call. This CDR3 is 15 amino acids long. CDR1 is DFQATT and CDR2 is SNEGSKA in the germline V gene (reference sequence). Trimming cost V 3 bases and J 2 bases, with 16 bases left between them. This CDR3 reads CSASSPRGRQETQYF. CDR3 in DNA: TGCAGTGCTAGTTCACCCCGAGGACGACAAGAGACCCAGTACTTC.

This clonotype was seen repeatedly, ten times or more. The chain employs TRBV7-6 and TRBJ2-6; D is uncertain. The CDR3 contains 13 residues. CDR1 SGHVS and CDR2 FNYEAQ come from the germline V gene. Trimming pared 10 bases from V and 1 base from J, leaving 8 bases between. CDR3 in amino acids: CAIRVSGANVLTF. CDR3 sequence (DNA): TGTGCCATCCGGGTGTCTGGGGCCAACGTCCTGACTTTC. The full variable domain, its missing parts supplied by reference TRBV7-6 and TRBJ2-6, is GAGVSQSPRYKVTKRGQDVALRCDPISGHVSLYWYRQALGQGPEFLTYFNYEAQQDKSGLPNDRFSAERPEGSISTLTIQRTEQRDSAMYRCAIRVSGANVLTFGAGSRLTVL.

The gene calls are TRBV7-2 and TRBJ2-3; D is possibly TRBD1 or TRBD2 (6 bases each). In germline, CDR1 is SGHTA, CDR2 FQGNSA. V was pared by 5 bases and J by 8 bases, with 17 bases between. This CDR3 comprises 14 residues. The CDR3 protein is CASSRTRGDATQYF. The CDR3 DNA is TGTGCCAGCAGCAGGACGAGGGGGGATGCTACGCAGTATTTT.

The V call is TRBV7-9, the J call TRBJ2-3, with 9 bases identical to TRBD2. CDR1 SEHNR and CDR2 FQNEAQ come from the germline V gene (reference sequence). After removal of 5 bases from V and 0 bases from J, the junction contained 15 bases not matched to a gene. This CDR3 comprises 19 residues. The CDR3 spells CASSATYGLAGTSTDTQYF. CDR3 nucleotides: TGTGCCAGCAGCGCTACGTACGGGCTAGCGGGGACAAGCACAGATACGCAGTATTTT.

This clonotype has a handful of counts. The chain employs TRBV10-3 and TRBJ1-1, with no clear D. Germline V lookup: CDR1 ENHRY, CDR2 SYGVKD. V was cut by 0 bases and J by 3 bases, with 5 bases left in between. The length of the CDR3 is 13 residues. The CDR3 DNA follows: TGTGCCATCAGTGAGTCGGCGGACACTGAAGCTTTCTTT. This sequence encodes CAISESADTEAFF.

This clonotype appeared a few times. The rearrangement uses TRBV20-1 and TRBJ2-3, with TRBD2 as a possible D gene (6 bases). There are 14 residues in the CDR3. Trimming pared 6 bases from V and 5 bases from J, leaving 18 bases between. Germline lookup yields CDR1 DFQATT and CDR2 SNEGSKA (reference sequence). DNA of the CDR3: TGCAGTGCCCCGTGGCGGGAAGCTCAAGATACGCAGTATTTT. This encodes CSAPWREAQDTQYF.

The chain carries TRBV5-1 and TRBJ2-5; 9 positions agree with TRBD1. Germline-derived CDR1 and CDR2 are SGHRS and YFSETQ. The CDR3 totals 16 residues. Trimming took 4 bases from V and 3 from J; bases not matched to a gene: 10. The CDR3 nucleotides read TGCGCCAGCAGCGCGAACTTACAGGGGGCTGAAGAGACCCAGTACTTC. Translated: CASSANLQGAEETQYF.

CDR3 bases: TGCAGTGCTAGAGACCGGACTAAGTCCTTAGATACGCAGTATTTT. Protein product: CSARDRTKSLDTQYF. This sequence joins TRBV20-1 and TRBJ2-3, with D possibly being TRBD2 (6 bases). This CDR3 is built from 15 residues. From germline, CDR1 is DFQATT and CDR2 SNEGSKA (reference sequence). Between the trimmed V and J ends, which lost 0 bases and 5 bases, there was a span of 15 bases.

The sample holds a few counts of this clonotype. The J gene is TRBJ2-3, the V gene TRBV19; 10 bases fit TRBD2. There are 17 residues in the CDR3. Germline CDR1 and CDR2: LNHDA and SQIVND (reference sequence). Trimming took 2 bases from V and 6 from J; bases not matched to a gene: 11. CDR3 DNA: TGTGCCAGTAGTATAATGGCTAGCGGGAGAGGTATGGATACGCAGTATTTT. Its translation is CASSIMASGRGMDTQYF.

The sample holds a few counts of this clonotype. The chain combines TRBV6-2 or TRBV6-3 with TRBJ2-7; D unclear. CDR1 is MNHEY, CDR2 SVGEGT, per germline. The CDR3 runs 12 residues. V was shortened by 2 bases and J by 5 bases, with 7 bases between the two germline ends. The CDR3 sequence: CASSYPVNEQYF. The CDR3 DNA is TGTGCCAGCAGTTACCCCGTGAACGAGCAGTACTTC.

V gene TRBV4-2 combines with J gene TRBJ2-2; perhaps D is TRBD1 or TRBD2 (6 bases each). The germline CDR1 and CDR2 sequences are LGHNA and YNFKEQ. The CDR3 consists of 15 residues. V lost 4 bases and J 6 bases, leaving 15 bases between the germline ends. The CDR3 DNA reads TGTGCCAGCAGCCCCTTGGGGGGCGAGGCCGGGGAGCTGTTTTTT. Residues: CASSPLGGEAGELFF.

CDR3 sequence (DNA): TGCAGTGCTGGTATGGGGGGGCCTCAAAACATTCAGTACTTC. Amino acid sequence: CSAGMGGPQNIQYF. J is TRBJ2-4 and V is TRBV20-1; perhaps TRBD2 as D (7 bases). The V end was cut by 5 bases, the J end by 5 bases, with 16 bases between. In germline, CDR1 is DFQATT, CDR2 SNEGSKA (reference sequence). There are 14 residues in the CDR3.

As to this clonotype: Given a much more abundant clone one base away, this may be a read error. This chain links TRBV7-2 with TRBJ1-4; no definite D call. The CDR3 is 14 residues long. Germline V gives CDR1 SGHTA, CDR2 FQGNSA. The DNA for the CDR3 is TGTGCCAGCAGCTTAGCTCCGGTCGGTGAAAAACCGTTTTTT. Translation gives CASSLAPVGEKPFF.